This T cell receptor (beta chain) appears in the sequencing data of a study of blood T cell repertoires in COVID-19 (dated by TCRdb to about 2020). Context from the whole study: Samples from collaborators originated in the United States, Italy and Spain and spanned both the acute and convalescent phases of COVID-19. Deeply sampled blood TCRbeta repertoires from subjects exposed to, actively infected with, or recovered from COVID-19 were included in the dataset. The samples were drawn from two sources: the first 160 participants of the ongoing ImmuneRACE study, and 1,000 to 1,500 subjects contributed by 6 global collaborators. The repertoires were released in a freely available public database meant as a resource for research on the immune response to SARS-CoV-2. The prospective study material was composed of cDNA or gDNA derived from T cells, B-cell-depleted T cells, or PBMCs. HLA class I and class II types, where available, came from metadata supplied by the sample provider rather than from assay-based typing. Nearly every sample came with metadata listing a de-identified subject ID, COVID-19 status, age in years and sex.

V drops 1 base and J drops 0 bases, leaving 10 bases in between. For CDR1 and CDR2, the germline V gene lists SGHAT and FQNNGV. The CDR3 has 16 amino acids, counting the end cysteine and phenylalanine. The retained sequence is limited to the CDR3, 48 bases, with the frame set at the first base. Note on this clone: Its specific antigen is unknown. Base qualities were left out, and no much larger clone turns up one base away.

Collaborating institutions collected whole blood in K2EDTA tubes following their own protocols. Collaborator samples were shipped for TCRbeta analysis as frozen whole blood, isolated PBMCs, or DNA extracted from either sample type. Overall study results and their limits: How much clinical and demographic metadata was included differed by source and by participant, and the metadata was provided uncurated.

TCRbeta CDR3 regions were amplified from genomic DNA using the immunoSEQ Assay, a bias-controlled multiplex PCR. As for the authors' bioinformatics: The number of nucleated cells in each sample was estimated from the amplification of reference gene primers within the assay. To quantify the absolute abundance of each unique TCRbeta CDR3 rearrangement, sequence reads were collapsed and filtered. For each sample, productive Simpson clonality was calculated by taking the square root of Simpson's diversity index across productive rearrangements. Held by TCRdb, this immuneACCESS table contains in-frame sequences only and omits some clones. Under half of the omission traces to an unresolved V gene where checked; the cause of the rest is unknown. D and trimming were read from the DNA, whereas the V and J calls and clone size are those reported in that table. Counted in this sample were roughly 280,000 clones; about 86% of them appeared once. Clones ranked in the top ten supply about 3.5% of the sample.

Sample: peripheral blood. The clonotype comes from a man between 18 and 35 years old with active or convalescent COVID-19. The chain is assembled from TRBV11-2 and TRBJ1-3; the D gene lacks a confident call. The CDR3: CASSLVIKSSGNTIYF. The nucleotide sequence reads TGTGCCAGCAGCTTAGTGATTAAGAGCTCTGGAAACACCATATATTTT.